This T cell receptor beta chain was profiled in a study of T cells in Graves' hyperthyroidism and ophthalmopathy. Concerning this clonotype: Its matching antigen is unknown.

Whole-study results and caveats: Blood also carried most thyroid clonotypes expanded above 0.001.

Authors of the study amplified TCR beta CDR3 regions from RNA transcripts. RT-PCR in the first round (using the HTBI primer set) targeted the TCR CDR3. Via MiXCR, TCRdb re-called the multiplex PCR reads, giving one row per CDR3 protein. The sample has hundreds of thousands of distinct CDR3 sequences; around 15% are singletons. The diagnoses drew upon clinical symptoms, serum thyroxine and TRAb, thyroid ultrasound and orbital computed tomography. The receptor was isolated from a woman aged 30 to 39 with Graves' hyperthyroidism. What was sequenced was blood.

CDR3: CATSRAYGTGGADTQYF. CDR3 nucleotides: TGTGCCACCAGCAGAGCTTATGGGACAGGGGGCGCAGATACGCAGTATTTT. J is TRBJ2-3 and V is TRBV15; 12 positions agree with TRBD1. Per germline, CDR1 LNHNV and CDR2 YYDKDF (reference sequence). V was clipped by 1 base and J by 4 bases; unmatched bases: 6. This CDR3 has 17 residues. The whole variable domain, filled in from reference TRBV15 and TRBJ2-3, reads DAMVIQNPRYQVTQFGKPVTLSCSQTLNHNVMYWYQQKSSQAPKLLFHYYDKDFNNEADTPDNFQSRRPNTSFCFLDIRSPGLGDTAMYLCATSRAYGTGGADTQYFGPGTRLTVL.